This TCR beta chain stems from a study of T cells in Graves' hyperthyroidism and ophthalmopathy (dated by TCRdb to the late 2010s). In terms of the full investigation: Peripheral blood was sampled at the time of initial diagnosis, prior to any treatment. To identify TCR V-J signatures that set the groups apart, the researchers used a discovery cohort of 100 patients, made up of under 50 with Graves' ophthalmopathy and approximately 57 with stable Graves' hyperthyroidism. The paper reports TCR Vbeta CDR3 sequencing of over 130 peripheral blood samples: around 45 ophthalmopathy, roughly 80 hyperthyroidism and approximately 17 progressor patients. Thyroid tissue and blood T-cell repertoires from more than five Graves' hyperthyroidism patients were also compared in the study. The roughly 99 discovery patients were divided at random into training and test sets in a 7:3 ratio. An independent validation cohort of about 20 hyperthyroidism patients and about 16 patients who later progressed to ophthalmopathy tested prospective prediction of ophthalmopathy. Following sampling, methimazole starting at 30 mg daily was given to hyperthyroidism patients, and high-dose intravenous methylprednisolone was given to ophthalmopathy patients. Summary of the overall study and its limitations: Ophthalmopathy was separated from stable hyperthyroidism by a 13 V-J signature model, with 85% to 90% sensitivity and 81% to 82% specificity obtained in cross-validation and 80%/75% obtained in testing. In validation, progression to ophthalmopathy was predicted by the model with around 71% sensitivity and 72.22% specificity, a median of about 6.8 months before onset. Sample size was not statistically predetermined, and blinding of investigators to group allocation was not performed. Most expanded thyroid clonotypes (frequency above 0.001) were also detected in blood, suggesting blood repertoires may reflect thyroid immune responses.

This clonotype was observed once. The antigen this receptor binds is unknown. Per-base quality was not reported, and no clone a single base away is much larger than it. A single read counts as weak evidence. Amplification of TCR beta CDR3 regions was carried out from RNA transcripts. For the first round of RT-PCR on the TCR CDR3, the HTBI primer set was used together with the Qiagen OneStep RT-PCR kit. Libraries were constructed in a second round of multiplex PCR, after which size selection and purification were performed. Sequencing of the libraries was done on an Illumina HiSeq2000 using paired-end 100 bp reads. The authors' analysis ran thus. SOAPnuke was used to process the raw data, removing reads that contained adapters or uncalled bases, had a mean Phred below 15, or lacked an exact match to the constant primer or identifier. COPE v1.2.5 was used to merge the high-quality paired reads, and each unique nucleotide sequence was defined as a clonotype. MiTCR v1.1 was used to align clonotypes to the IMGT TRBV, TRBD and TRBJ reference segments. Only V-J combinations with frequency above 0.0001, covering roughly 99% of repertoires, were analysed. A TCS score was defined as the ratio of F50 (clonal expansion) to E x V (chaos), with BLOSUM62-based TCRdist applied between CDR3 peptides within each V-J. Welch's t-statistics and random forest reduced 450 to 600 V-J features to 13, which were used in a naive Bayes classifier (R e1071). TCRdb trimmed the raw reads at Q25, called clones with MiXCR and kept productive beta chains. Identical CDR3 protein sequences are pooled into one entry, listed with their most common genes and DNA. The V and J calls and clone size come from TCRdb's table, not from the authors' own analysis. The sample table lists about 380,000 distinct CDR3 sequences, around 18% of them with a count of one. Together, the top ten hold over 35% of the sample.

Moderately to severely active disease, a Clinical Activity Score of at least 3, a NOSPECS grade of at least 4, and a duration under 3 months were present in ophthalmopathy patients. Any patient with an uncontrolled infection, another autoimmune disease, pregnancy or lactation was excluded. Diagnoses were established on the basis of clinical symptoms, serum thyroxine and TRAb, thyroid ultrasound, and orbital computed tomography. Ficoll-Paque density gradient centrifugation was used to isolate PBMCs from around 9.1 ml of fresh peripheral blood. Trizol reagent was used to extract total RNA, and RNA quality was then checked on an Agilent 2100 Bioanalyzer. There are 13 amino acids in the CDR3, from cysteine to phenylalanine inclusive. The read is trimmed to its CDR3 DNA, 39 bases read in frame from base 1. Relative to germline, V is 3 bases shorter and J is 7 bases shorter, with 12 bases between their ends.

The chain links TRBV12-3 or TRBV12-4 with TRBJ2-5, and perhaps TRBD2 as D gene, on 5 matching bases. This clonotype was obtained from a man aged 18-30 years with Graves' ophthalmopathy. What was sequenced was blood. Here is the DNA: TGTGCCAGCAGTTTGGCCCGAGGAGGGACCCAGTACTTC. Its product reads: CASSLARGGTQYF.